Listed below are T cell receptor beta chains from one sample, sequenced in a study of siplizumab effects on memory and regulatory T cells. Sequencing used immunoSEQ multiplex PCR; TCRdb keeps in-frame clones, though not all of them. Seen here are about 110,000 clones, roughly 92% observed once, and the top ten hold 1.3%. The sample consisted of CD4+ T cells sorted from blood. These receptors originate from a human donor in good health. Both conserved end residues are part of each CDR3. The D gene is left open where the match is weak.

V gene: TRBV30; D gene: TRBD2; J gene: TRBJ2-1; CDR3 DNA: TGTGCCTGGAAGACAACTAGCGGGAACCTGGGTGAGCAGTTCTTC; CDR3 protein: CAWKTTSGNLGEQFF
V gene: TRBV9; D gene: .; J gene: TRBJ2-2; CDR3 DNA: TGTGCCAGCAGCGTAGTGGCCGGGGAGCTGTTTTTT; CDR3 protein: CASSVVAGELFF
V gene: TRBV6-1; D gene: .; J gene: TRBJ2-7; CDR3 DNA: TGTGCCAGCAGTGAAGGTGCCGGGGTCGAGCAGTACTTC; CDR3 protein: CASSEGAGVEQYF
V gene: TRBV7-2; D gene: .; J gene: TRBJ2-7; CDR3 DNA: TGTGCCAGCAGCTTAGGGGCAGGGGCATACGAGCAGTACTTC; CDR3 protein: CASSLGAGAYEQYF
V gene: TRBV30; D gene: .; J gene: TRBJ1-4; CDR3 DNA: TGTGCCTGGAGTGGTGGGACGGGGGTAAATGAAAAACTGTTTTTT; CDR3 protein: CAWSGGTGVNEKLFF
V gene: TRBV5-8; D gene: .; J gene: TRBJ1-6; CDR3 DNA: TGTGCCAGCAGCTTGGTCGGGACTTACTATAATTCACCCCTCCACTTT; CDR3 protein: CASSLVGTYYNSPLHF
V gene: TRBV6-1; D gene: .; J gene: TRBJ1-3; CDR3 DNA: TGTGCCAGCAGTCAAGGGGGCTCTGGAAACACCATATATTTT; CDR3 protein: CASSQGGSGNTIYF
V gene: TRBV6-6; D gene: .; J gene: TRBJ2-1; CDR3 DNA: TGTGCCAGCAGATCCGGGACATCTCACTACAATGAGCAGTTCTTC; CDR3 protein: CASRSGTSHYNEQFF
V gene: TRBV11-3; D gene: .; J gene: TRBJ2-1; CDR3 DNA: TGTGCCAGCAGCTCCCCCCCCATCTATGAGCAGTTCTTC; CDR3 protein: CASSSPPIYEQFF
V gene: TRBV30; D gene: .; J gene: TRBJ2-7; CDR3 DNA: TGTGCCTGGAAACCGGTCTGCTCCTACGAGCAGTACTTC; CDR3 protein: CAWKPVCSYEQYF
V gene: TRBV14; D gene: .; J gene: TRBJ1-5; CDR3 DNA: TGTGCCAGCAACTCAGAGACCAGTGGAGGCAATCAGCCCCAGCATTTT; CDR3 protein: CASNSETSGGNQPQHF
V gene: TRBV11-2; D gene: .; J gene: TRBJ2-6; CDR3 DNA: TGTGCCAGCAGGACCTCTGGGGCCAACGTCCTGACTTTC; CDR3 protein: CASRTSGANVLTF
V gene: TRBV6-1; D gene: .; J gene: TRBJ2-5; CDR3 DNA: TGTGCCAGCAGTGAAACCTGGACAGCCCCGGAGACCCAGTACTTC; CDR3 protein: CASSETWTAPETQYF
V gene: TRBV7-2; D gene: TRBD1; J gene: TRBJ2-7; CDR3 DNA: TGTGCCAGCAGCTTTGACAGGGGGGAGTCCTACGAGCAGTACTTC; CDR3 protein: CASSFDRGESYEQYF
V gene: TRBV2; D gene: .; J gene: TRBJ1-4; CDR3 DNA: TGTGCCAGCAGTGGCGGGGCAACTAATGAAAAACTGTTTTTT; CDR3 protein: CASSGGATNEKLFF
V gene: TRBV11-2; D gene: .; J gene: TRBJ1-6; CDR3 DNA: TGTGCCAGCTCACTACAGGGACGAGATAATTCACCCCTCCACTTT; CDR3 protein: CASSLQGRDNSPLHF
V gene: TRBV2; D gene: .; J gene: TRBJ2-7; CDR3 DNA: TGTGCCGCACACCTCGGGGGGCTAGCGGAATCCTACGAGCAGTACTTC; CDR3 protein: CAAHLGGLAESYEQYF
V gene: TRBV9; D gene: .; J gene: TRBJ2-1; CDR3 DNA: TGTGCCAGCAGCGTATTTGGCAGTGGCGGTGAGCAGTTCTTC; CDR3 protein: CASSVFGSGGEQFF
V gene: TRBV29-1; D gene: .; J gene: TRBJ1-2; CDR3 DNA: TGCAGCGTTGGAGGAACCTATGGCTACACCTTC; CDR3 protein: CSVGGTYGYTF
V gene: TRBV7-2; D gene: .; J gene: TRBJ1-5; CDR3 DNA: TGTGCCAGCAGCAACCAGGGGAGGAATCAGCCCCAGCATTTT; CDR3 protein: CASSNQGRNQPQHF
V gene: TRBV6-6; D gene: TRBD1; J gene: TRBJ1-5; CDR3 DNA: TGTGCCAGCGGGACAGGCAATCAGCCCCAGCATTTT; CDR3 protein: CASGTGNQPQHF
V gene: TRBV5-1; D gene: .; J gene: TRBJ1-2; CDR3 DNA: TGCGCCAGCAGCCCCCAGACGGGGGGGGCTAACTATGGCTACACCTTC; CDR3 protein: CASSPQTGGANYGYTF
V gene: TRBV7-2; D gene: .; J gene: TRBJ2-1; CDR3 DNA: TGTGCCAGCAGCTTAGATTTTGGGGATGAGCAGTTCTTC; CDR3 protein: CASSLDFGDEQFF
V gene: TRBV29-1; D gene: .; J gene: TRBJ1-1; CDR3 DNA: TGCAGCGGAGTGCCGACAGAGAACACTGAAGCTTTCTTT; CDR3 protein: CSGVPTENTEAFF
V gene: TRBV19; D gene: TRBD1; J gene: TRBJ2-5; CDR3 DNA: TGTGCCAGTAGTATGCGACAGGGCCAAGAGACCCAGTACTTC; CDR3 protein: CASSMRQGQETQYF
V gene: TRBV7-9; D gene: TRBD1; J gene: TRBJ2-7; CDR3 DNA: TGTGCCAGCAGCGCTCAATTGAGACAGGGTCCGTACGAGCAGTACTTC; CDR3 protein: CASSAQLRQGPYEQYF
V gene: TRBV12-5; D gene: .; J gene: TRBJ1-5; CDR3 DNA: TGTGCTAGTGGATCACAGGGAAATCAGCCCCAGCATTTT; CDR3 protein: CASGSQGNQPQHF